The 15 T cell receptor beta chains below were found in one sample sequenced in a study of blood T cell repertoires in COVID-19 (dated by TCRdb to the early 2020s). Library method: the immunoSEQ multiplex PCR assay. TCRdb limited this immuneACCESS table to in-frame rearrangements with V and J called. A share of clones is missing; checked studies link under half to unresolved V genes, and the rest is unexplained. The sample includes fewer than 50,000 clones, with less than 80% observed a single time. Roughly 25% of the sample is in the top ten clones. The sample taken for sequencing was peripheral blood. These receptors were collected from a man between 65 and 80 years old with acute or convalescent COVID-19.

This chain joins TRBV5-4 and TRBJ1-4; D not certain. This CDR3 is built from 14 residues. Trimming pared 0 bases from V and 7 bases from J, leaving 10 bases between. CDR1 SGHNT and CDR2 YYREEE come from the germline V gene (reference sequence). Here the CDR3 DNA reads TGTGCCAGCAGCTTGGCCGGGTTCTCTGAAAAACTGTTTTTT. Its protein product is CASSLAGFSEKLFF. Complete variable domain (other parts from reference TRBV5-4 and TRBJ1-4): ETGVTQSPTHLIKTRGQQVTLRCSSQSGHNTVSWYQQALGQGPQFIFQYYREEENGRGNFPPRFSGLQFPNYSSELNVNALELDDSALYLCASSLAGFSEKLFFGSGTQLSVL.

This sequence joins TRBV30 and TRBJ2-1; 9 positions match TRBD2. CDR1 is GTSNPN, CDR2 SVGIG, per germline (reference sequence). Trimming at V came to 3 bases and at J to 15 bases, leaving 6 bases not matched to a gene. The CDR3 consists of 11 residues. The CDR3 sequence is CAWSPGTSRFF. The DNA of the CDR3 is TGTGCCTGGAGCCCCGGGACTAGCAGGTTCTTC.

The chain couples TRBV19 to TRBJ1-1, with D possibly being TRBD1 (6 bases). V lost 3 bases to trimming and J lost 3 bases, with 8 bases between them. The germline CDR1 and CDR2 sequences are LNHDA and SQIVND (reference sequence). The CDR3 is 13 residues long. The CDR3 region is CASSIRGYTEAFF. The CDR3 DNA is TGTGCCAGTAGTATTAGGGGGTACACTGAAGCTTTCTTT.

This chain links TRBV7-3 with TRBJ2-5; weak D call: TRBD2 (6 bases). The CDR3 length is 13 residues. Germline V CDR1 and CDR2: SGHTA, FQGTGA. V shed 5 bases and J shed 5 bases, with 12 bases lying between them. CDR3 coding DNA: TGTGCCAGCAGCCTCGACCGGGGGGAGACCCAGTACTTC. It yields the protein CASSLDRGETQYF.

This clone was observed a single time. The chain links TRBV10-1 to TRBJ1-1; D unresolved. Germline values: CDR1 WNHNN, CDR2 SYGVQD (reference sequence). Trimming stripped 7 bases from V and 5 bases from J, with 20 bases between. The CDR3 totals 15 residues. The CDR3 here is CASIAINHFKTEAFF. DNA for the CDR3: TGCGCCAGCATAGCTATAAACCATTTCAAGACTGAAGCTTTCTTT.

The CDR3 is CATSDGGQGLETQYF. For the CDR3, the DNA is TGTGCCACCAGTGATGGAGGACAGGGCCTCGAGACCCAGTACTTC. The chain is built from TRBV24-1 and TRBJ2-5, with 8 nucleotides matching TRBD1. V shed 3 bases and J 5 bases; nucleotides not matched to a gene: 7. The CDR3 is 15 residues long. Germline V gene data show CDR1 as KGHDR and CDR2 as SFDVKD.

The sample holds a few counts of this clone. This rearrangement joins TRBV9 to TRBJ1-3; 7 positions match TRBD1. J was trimmed by 8 bases and V by 3 bases; bases with no gene match: 11. Germline CDR1 reads SGDLS; CDR2 reads YYNGEE. This CDR3 region has 15 residues. CDR3 region: CASSAREQGWDTIYF. The CDR3 DNA is TGTGCCAGCAGCGCAAGAGAACAGGGGTGGGACACCATATATTTT.

This clone was seen only a few times. The chain couples TRBV4-2 to TRBJ1-4; D is perhaps TRBD1 (5 bases). Germline CDR1 is LGHNA and CDR2 is YNFKEQ. The CDR3 totals 14 residues. Between the trimmed V and J ends, which lost 2 bases and 4 bases, there was a span of 8 bases. CDR3 sequence: CASSQQGGNEKLFF. CDR3 sequence (DNA): TGTGCCAGCAGCCAACAGGGAGGTAATGAAAAACTGTTTTTT.

The chain has TRBV5-4 and TRBJ2-7, with 12 bases lining up with TRBD2. The CDR3 extends over 14 amino acids. V lost 0 bases, J lost 5 bases, and 0 bases stayed unmatched. CDR1 is SGHNT, CDR2 YYREEE, per germline (reference sequence). CDR3 amino acids: CASSLGLAGDEQYF. CDR3 nucleotide sequence: TGTGCCAGCAGCTTGGGACTAGCGGGGGACGAGCAGTACTTC.

The V and J genes are TRBV7-8 and TRBJ1-5, with D possibly being TRBD1 (6 bases). V was clipped by 4 bases and J by 4 bases, with 26 bases between them. The CDR3 consists of 19 residues. Germline CDR1 is SGHVS and CDR2 is FQNEAQ. CDR3 sequence (DNA): TGTGCCAGCAGCTCGATATTGAACCGGGACATCGGTAAAAATCAGCCCCAGCATTTT. Protein product: CASSSILNRDIGKNQPQHF.

V usage is TRBV6-2 or TRBV6-3 and J usage is TRBJ2-3, with 9 bases aligning to TRBD1. This CDR3 spans 15 amino acids. Germline trimming cut 6 bases from V and 3 bases from J; bases unmatched to any gene: 7. Per the germline V gene, CDR1 is MNHEY and CDR2 is SVGEGT. As DNA, the CDR3 is TGTGCCAGCAGCCAGGGACAGGGATTGACAGATACGCAGTATTTT. This codes for CASSQGQGLTDTQYF.

The chain combines TRBV7-8 with TRBJ2-2, with TRBD1 as a possible D gene (6 bases). V dropped 3 bases and J dropped 3 bases, with 8 bases sitting between them. CDR1 and CDR2 (germline): SGHVS, FQNEAQ. The CDR3 loop spans 14 amino acids. CDR3 DNA sequence: TGTGCCAGCAGCTTTAACAGGGACACCGGGGAGCTGTTTTTT. This translates into CASSFNRDTGELFF.

V is TRBV7-2 and J is TRBJ2-7; D is perhaps TRBD2 (5 bases). Germline loops: CDR1 SGHTA, CDR2 FQGNSA. This CDR3 has 13 residues. Trimming cost V 3 bases and J 0 bases, with 6 bases left between them. CDR3 in amino acids: CASSFAGSYEQYF. CDR3 bases: TGTGCCAGCAGCTTTGCGGGCTCCTACGAGCAGTACTTC. Variable domain in full (rest from reference TRBV7-2 and TRBJ2-7): GAGVSQSPSNKVTEKGKDVELRCDPISGHTALYWYRQSLGQGLEFLIYFQGNSAPDKSGLPSDRFSAERTGGSVSTLTIQRTQQEDSAVYLCASSFAGSYEQYFGPGTRLTVT.

J is TRBJ2-7 and V is TRBV2; D not certain. CDR3 length: 12 amino acids. CDR1 SNHLY and CDR2 FYNNEI come from the germline V gene. V was shortened by 2 bases and J by 1 base, with 3 bases between the two germline ends. In DNA form, the CDR3 reads TGTGCCAGCAGTGAACAGTCCTACGAGCAGTACTTC. Protein sequence: CASSEQSYEQYF.

The CDR3 bases are TGTGCCAGCAGCCAGAGGACAGGCACCGGGGAGCTGTTTTTT. It encodes CASSQRTGTGELFF. The rearrangement uses TRBV5-4 and TRBJ2-2; TRBD1 aligns across 7 bases. Germline V CDR1 and CDR2: SGHNT, YYREEE (reference sequence). The V and J ends lost 4 bases and 4 bases, in that order; junction bases with no gene match: 4. The CDR3 has 14 amino acids.